This record covers a single T cell receptor beta chain. Its antigen is not known. This specimen belongs to a study of T cell responses to AZD1222 COVID-19 vaccine. Study context: Second-dose schedules of about 4 or about 12 weeks were combined.

V lost 3 bases, J lost 5 bases, and 5 bases lay in between. CDR3 length equals 11 residues. Germline V lookup: CDR1 SGHDT, CDR2 YYEEEE. Notes on the study in general: Among vaccine-associated CD4 TCRs, coverage spanned spike, with dominance at 160-218 and 743-854. Samples come after the peak T cell response, not at day 14. There were mostly white British donors and more females than males, and clonal diversity was possibly underestimated.

Profiled with immunoSEQ multiplex PCR; TCRdb holds only in-frame clones, not every one. The sample consists of 100,000 to 150,000 clones, approximately 91% of them appearing once. The V call is TRBV5-6, the J call TRBJ1-1; D unresolved. The specimen was peripheral blood, collected on day 0 of AZD1222 vaccination. The source is an adult in good health. Written as DNA, the CDR3 is TGTGCCAGCAGCTACCTTACTGAAGCTTTCTTT. As protein: CASSYLTEAFF. The variable domain in full, completed from reference TRBV5-6 and TRBJ1-1, reads DAGVTQSPTHLIKTRGQQVTLRCSPKSGHDTVSWYQQALGQGPQFIFQYYEEEERQRGNFPDRFSGHQFPNYSSELNVNALLLGDSALYLCASSYLTEAFFGQGTRLTVV.